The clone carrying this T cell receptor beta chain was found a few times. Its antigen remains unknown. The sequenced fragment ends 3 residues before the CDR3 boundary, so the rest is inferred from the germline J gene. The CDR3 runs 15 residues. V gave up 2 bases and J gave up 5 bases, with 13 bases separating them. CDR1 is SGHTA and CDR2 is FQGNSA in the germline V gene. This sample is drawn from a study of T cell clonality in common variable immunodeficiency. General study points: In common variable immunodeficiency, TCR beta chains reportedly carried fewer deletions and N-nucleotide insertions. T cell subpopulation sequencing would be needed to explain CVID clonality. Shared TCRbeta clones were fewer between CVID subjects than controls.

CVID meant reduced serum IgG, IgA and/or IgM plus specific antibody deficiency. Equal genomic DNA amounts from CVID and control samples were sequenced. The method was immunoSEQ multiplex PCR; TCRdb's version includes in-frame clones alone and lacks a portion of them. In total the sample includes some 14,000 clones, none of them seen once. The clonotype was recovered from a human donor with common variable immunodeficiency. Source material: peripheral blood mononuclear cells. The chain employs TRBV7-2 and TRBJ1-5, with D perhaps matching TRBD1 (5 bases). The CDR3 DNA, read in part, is TGTGCCAGCAGCTTATATTCAGGGAGTTATCAGCCC. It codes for CASSLYSGSYQP. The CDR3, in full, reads CASSLYSGSYQPQHF.